This T cell receptor (beta chain) is from a study of blood T cell repertoires in COVID-19. The V end was cut by 1 base, the J end by 4 bases, with 10 bases between. The length of the CDR3 is 14 residues. In germline, CDR1 is MNHEY, CDR2 SVGAGI. TCRdb's copy holds only in-frame clones and misses some; the assay was immunoSEQ multiplex PCR. Counted here are more than 55,000 clones, roughly 80% occurring once; the ten biggest clones make up about 6.4%. The receptor comes from a woman aged 50 to 65 with active or convalescent COVID-19. The sample was peripheral blood. The chain is built from TRBV6-5 and TRBJ2-5; TRBD1 is a possible D gene (6 bases). DNA of the CDR3: TGTGCCAGCAGTTACTGGGGGCCGGGAGAGACCCAGTACTTC. Translating gives CASSYWGPGETQYF.